Below, 22 T cell receptor beta chains from the same sample are listed, as sequenced in a study of blood T cell repertoires in COVID-19. Measured with immunoSEQ multiplex PCR; TCRdb has only the in-frame clones, and not every one. Altogether 200,000 or so clones are present, 85% being singletons, with the ten largest covering 0.85% to 0.95%. Material for sequencing was peripheral blood. All receptors come from a man in his sixties with COVID-19, enrolled during active disease.

The V gene is TRBV7-9, the J gene TRBJ1-4, with 8 bases fitting TRBD1. Looked up from germline, CDR1 is SEHNR and CDR2 is FQNEAQ (reference sequence). With 5 bases clipped from V and 8 bases from J, the junction kept 7 bases outside the gene matches. This CDR3 region has 14 residues. The CDR3 bases are TGTGCCAGCAGCCTAGGACAGGGAAGAGAAAAACTGTTTTTT. It translates to CASSLGQGREKLFF.

The V call is TRBV24-1, the J call TRBJ1-2, with D maybe TRBD1 (6 bases). This CDR3 is built from 14 residues. The germline V gene has CDR1 KGHDR and CDR2 SFDVKD. Trimming pared 3 bases from V and 3 bases from J, leaving 10 bases between. CDR3 nucleotides: TGTGCCACCAGTGATGAAACAGGGCACTATGGCTACACCTTC. It yields the protein CATSDETGHYGYTF.

V usage is TRBV7-2 and J usage is TRBJ1-1; D not resolved. The CDR3 is 13 amino acids. CDR1 and CDR2 from the germline V gene are SGHTA and FQGNSA. V lost 3 bases and J lost 5, with 10 bases in between. This CDR3 reads CASSLKRATEAFF. The CDR3 DNA follows: TGTGCCAGCAGCTTGAAGAGGGCTACTGAAGCTTTCTTT.

This clone showed up just a few times. J is TRBJ1-1 and V is TRBV14, with D tentatively TRBD1 (6 bases). The CDR3 is 16 residues long. The V gene's germline CDR1 is SGHDN and CDR2 FVKESK. V gave up 4 bases and J gave up 7 bases, with 22 bases separating them. The CDR3 DNA follows: TGTGCCAGCAGCCGCGGGGAGGGGGGATGGCGTCTTGAAGCTTTCTTT. Amino acid sequence: CASSRGEGGWRLEAFF.

Only a few counts were recorded for this clone. The V gene is TRBV19, the J gene TRBJ2-7, with 7 positions matching TRBD1. The CDR3 is 15 amino acids. With V trimmed by 4 bases and J by 3 bases, 9 bases remained unmatched. Germline lookup yields CDR1 LNHDA and CDR2 SQIVND (reference sequence). The CDR3 DNA follows: TGTGCCAGTAGTACTGCCGCAGGGGGTCACTACGAGCAGTACTTC. This sequence encodes CASSTAAGGHYEQYF.

This chain links TRBV10-3 with TRBJ2-5; 7 positions agree with TRBD1. The CDR3 totals 13 residues. Germline lookup yields CDR1 ENHRY and CDR2 SYGVKD. V lost 4 bases and J lost 2; bases outside the gene matches: 1. As DNA, the CDR3 is TGTGCCATCAGTGTGGGACAGCAAGAGACCCAGTACTTC. Residues: CAISVGQQETQYF.

The V and J genes are TRBV27 and TRBJ1-5, with D maybe TRBD1 (6 bases). The V end lost 3 bases, the J end lost 4 bases, and 10 bases lay between the germline ends. Germline CDR1 and CDR2: MNHEY and SMNVEV (reference sequence). The CDR3 is made up of 14 amino acids. For the CDR3, the DNA is TGTGCCAGCAGTTTCCGGGACAAAAATCAGCCCCAGCATTTT. Encoded protein: CASSFRDKNQPQHF.

The V and J genes are TRBV28 and TRBJ1-5, with TRBD1 identical over 8 bases. J lost 1 base, V lost 5 bases, and 7 bases had no gene match. The CDR3 spans 16 residues. Per the germline V gene, CDR1 is MDHEN and CDR2 is SYDVKM. The CDR3 loop is CASSRPTGGSNQPQHF. CDR3 DNA sequence: TGTGCCAGCAGTCGACCCACAGGGGGAAGCAATCAGCCCCAGCATTTT.

The chain joins TRBV5-6 to TRBJ2-5; D remains unclear. This CDR3 is 13 amino acids long. Germline V gene sequence: CDR1 SGHDT, CDR2 YYEEEE. The germline V and J ends were trimmed by 5 bases and 4 bases, with 12 bases remaining between them. The CDR3 reads CASSSTHGETQYF. For the CDR3, the DNA is TGTGCCAGCAGTTCTACCCATGGAGAGACCCAGTACTTC.

This chain connects TRBV19 to TRBJ1-6; 12 bases fit TRBD1. V lost 5 bases, J lost 7 bases, and 3 bases stayed unmatched. Germline CDR1 LNHDA, CDR2 SQIVND (reference sequence). The CDR3 has 15 amino acids. CDR3 amino acids: CASSGTGGRNSPLHF. The CDR3 DNA follows: TGTGCCAGTAGTGGGACAGGGGGCAGAAATTCACCCCTCCACTTT. The full variable domain, in which reference TRBV19 and TRBJ1-6 provide the parts outside the CDR3, is DGGITQSPKYLFRKEGQNVTLSCEQNLNHDAMYWYRQDPGQGLRLIYYSQIVNDFQKGDIAEGYSVSREKKESFPLTVTSAQKNPTAFYLCASSGTGGRNSPLHFGNGTRLTVT.

The chain employs TRBV9 and TRBJ2-5; D uncertain. Germline assignment: CDR1 SGDLS and CDR2 YYNGEE. Trimming cost V 2 bases and J 5 bases, with 13 bases left between them. There are 14 residues in the CDR3. CDR3 nucleotides: TGTGCCAGCAGCGTGAACACAGCCAGGGAGACCCAGTACTTC. Amino acids: CASSVNTARETQYF.

This clone has just a few counts. V gene TRBV7-9 combines with J gene TRBJ1-2; no clear D. Deletions cut 1 base from V and 4 bases from J, with 10 bases between. Per the germline V gene, CDR1 is SEHNR and CDR2 is FQNEAQ (reference sequence). The CDR3 length is 14 residues. The CDR3 here is CASSLGSRGYGYTF. Here the CDR3 DNA reads TGTGCCAGCAGCTTAGGAAGCAGAGGCTATGGCTACACCTTC. The variable domain in full, with the rest retrieved from reference TRBV7-9 and TRBJ1-2, is DTGVSQNPRHKITKRGQNVTFRCDPISEHNRLYWYRQTLGQGPEFLTYFQNEAQLEKSRLLSDRFSAERPKGSFSTLEIQRTEQGDSAMYLCASSLGSRGYGYTFGSGTRLTVV.

V and J are TRBV6-5 and TRBJ2-2; TRBD1 agrees at 7 bases. In germline, CDR1 is MNHEY, CDR2 SVGAGI. Unmatched junction bases numbered 5, after V lost 5 bases and J lost 2 bases. The CDR3 is made up of 15 amino acids. The CDR3 sequence: CASSPRQGNTGELFF. Here the CDR3 DNA reads TGTGCCAGCAGTCCCCGACAGGGAAACACCGGGGAGCTGTTTTTT.

This clone was seen just once. V is TRBV27 and J is TRBJ2-1; TRBD1 is a possible D gene (6 bases). Germline lookup yields CDR1 MNHEY and CDR2 SMNVEV (reference sequence). The CDR3 runs to 16 residues. V gave up 1 base and J gave up 12 bases, with 22 bases separating them. The CDR3 bases are TGTGCCAGCAGTTTATTAAGTTTAAGGGGACACTTGAGGCAGTTCTTC. Amino acids: CASSLLSLRGHLRQFF.

V gene TRBV7-9 combines with J gene TRBJ2-1, with 11 bases that match TRBD1. V lost 2 bases to trimming and J lost 9 bases; unmatched junction nucleotides: 6. CDR3 length: 15 residues. CDR1 SEHNR and CDR2 FQNEAQ come from the germline V gene (reference sequence). Here the CDR3 DNA reads TGTGCCAGCAGCTTAACCGGGACAGGGGGTATTGAGCAGTTCTTC. It is translated as CASSLTGTGGIEQFF.

The V gene is TRBV6-5, the J gene TRBJ2-2; D gene uncertain. Germline V gene sequence: CDR1 MNHEY, CDR2 SVGAGI. V was clipped by 7 bases and J by 2 bases, with 8 bases between them. The CDR3 has 13 residues. Here the CDR3 reads CASTLGNTGELFF. CDR3 coding DNA: TGTGCCAGCACGTTGGGCAACACCGGGGAGCTGTTTTTT.

This clone was recorded only once. The V gene is TRBV5-8, the J gene TRBJ2-7; perhaps TRBD1 as D (6 bases). Germline V gene sequence: CDR1 SGHTS, CDR2 YDEGEE. Trimming removed 3 bases at V and 0 bases at J, with 7 bases between. CDR3 length equals 13 residues. CDR3 in DNA: TGTGCCAGCAGCTCAGGGGTCTCCTACGAGCAGTACTTC. Amino acid sequence: CASSSGVSYEQYF.

The CDR3, as DNA: TGTGCCAGCAGTTATATGGAGGGCAATCAGCCCCAGCATTTT. Protein: CASSYMEGNQPQHF. The chain recombines TRBV6-6 with TRBJ1-5; D not certain. V dropped 3 bases and J dropped 2 bases, with 8 bases sitting between them. This CDR3 region has 14 residues. Germline V gene sequence: CDR1 MNHNY, CDR2 SVGAGI (reference sequence).

The chain is built from TRBV30 and TRBJ2-7; D unresolved. Germline CDR1 reads GTSNPN; CDR2 reads SVGIG (reference sequence). This CDR3 is built from 12 residues. V shed 7 bases and J shed 0 bases, with 10 bases lying between them. The CDR3 region is CAYVYSSYEQYF. The CDR3 nucleotides are TGTGCCTATGTTTATAGCTCCTACGAGCAGTACTTC.

The rearrangement links TRBV6-5 to TRBJ1-1; 7 bases are a match to TRBD1. From germline, CDR1 is MNHEY and CDR2 SVGAGI. With V trimmed by 8 bases and J by 0 bases, 3 bases remained unmatched. This CDR3 is 13 amino acids long. As DNA, the CDR3 is TGTGCCAGCCCGGGACAGATGAACACTGAAGCTTTCTTT. Translating it yields CASPGQMNTEAFF.

This clone is a singleton in its sample. The chain carries TRBV7-2 and TRBJ1-6; 9 nucleotides line up with TRBD1. Looked up from germline, CDR1 is SGHTA and CDR2 is FQGNSA. This CDR3 is built from 15 residues. With V trimmed by 1 base and J by 10 bases, 5 bases remained unmatched. CDR3 region: CASSLGQGGRSPLHF. In DNA, the CDR3 is TGTGCCAGCAGCTTAGGACAGGGGGGGAGATCACCCCTCCACTTT. The whole variable domain, remainder taken from reference TRBV7-2 and TRBJ1-6, is GAGVSQSPSNKVTEKGKDVELRCDPISGHTALYWYRQSLGQGLEFLIYFQGNSAPDKSGLPSDRFSAERTGGSVSTLTIQRTQQEDSAVYLCASSLGQGGRSPLHFGNGTRLTVT.

V usage is TRBV9 and J usage is TRBJ2-2; possible D gene TRBD2, 5 bases. CDR1 is SGDLS and CDR2 is YYNGEE in the germline V gene. Between the trimmed V and J ends, which lost 4 bases and 0 bases, there was a span of 13 bases. CDR3 length: 16 residues. The CDR3 reads CASSSRTGSNTGELFF. CDR3 bases: TGTGCCAGCAGCTCTCGGACTGGATCGAACACCGGGGAGCTGTTTTTT. The full variable domain, in which reference TRBV9 and TRBJ2-2 provide the parts outside the CDR3, is DSGVTQTPKHLITATGQRVTLRCSPRSGDLSVYWYQQSLDQGLQFLIQYYNGEERAKGNILERFSAQQFPDLHSELNLSSLELGDSALYFCASSSRTGSNTGELFFGEGSRLTVL.